This TCR beta chain derives from a study of Graves' ophthalmopathy and Graves' hyperthyroidism. Study-wide background: Pretreatment peripheral blood was obtained at initial diagnosis.

RNA served as the template for amplifying TCR beta CDR3 regions. Second-round multiplex PCR came after a first-round RT-PCR that employed HTBI primers. Using its own MiXCR run on the multiplex PCR reads, TCRdb lists one record per CDR3 protein. The sample carries hundreds of thousands of distinct CDR3 sequences, 22% recorded once. Turning to this clonotype: The antigen is unknown. A junction end diverges from the germline sequence, so it may reflect a read error.

Points from the study as a whole: Detected in blood as well were most expanded thyroid clonotypes with frequency above 0.001. The model achieved under 71% sensitivity and around 72% specificity for ophthalmopathy progression.

The sequenced material came from peripheral blood. This TCR came from a woman between 18 and 30 years old with stable Graves' hyperthyroidism. Some clones in this sample may be carry-over from other donors' samples.

The CDR3 bases are TGTGCCAGCAGCTTAGGAGGAAACACCGGGGGGCTGTTTTTT. Encoded protein: CASSLGGNTGGLFF. The V call is TRBV7-2, the J call TRBJ2-2, with D perhaps matching TRBD2 (6 bases). The CDR3 contains 14 residues. Germline loops: CDR1 SGHTA, CDR2 FQGNSA.